A single TCR beta chain is shown here with its context. The target antigen is unknown. Its ends do not fully match the called genes, so a read error is possible. This CDR3 comprises 17 residues. The germline CDR1 and CDR2 sequences are SEHNR and FQNEAQ (reference sequence). The data were obtained in a study of cytomegalovirus exposure and HLA in healthy donors. Broader study findings: Altogether, about 160 TCR beta chains were recorded as cytomegalovirus-associated. Trimming of TCR beta V- and J-genes showed a link, identified in a later analysis, to a missense DCLRE1C variant. Within an earlier analysis, most TCR beta V segments proved productive either about 87% or about 30% of the time.

The PCR ran on 60 Vbeta and 13 Jbeta primers. Profiling relied on immunoSEQ multiplex PCR, and the TCRdb table lists in-frame clones only, not all of them. Of 100,000 to 150,000 clones listed, around 84% are singletons. The clonotype was recovered from a man aged 18-30 years in good health and CMV-seronegative. This chain connects TRBV7-9 to TRBJ1-3; TRBD1 is a possible D gene (5 bases). What was sequenced was PBMCs. The CDR3 sequence: CSSSSNMGLILMNTIYF. The CDR3 nucleotides are TGTTCCAGCAGCTCTAACATGGGACTGATATTGATGAACACCATATATTTT.